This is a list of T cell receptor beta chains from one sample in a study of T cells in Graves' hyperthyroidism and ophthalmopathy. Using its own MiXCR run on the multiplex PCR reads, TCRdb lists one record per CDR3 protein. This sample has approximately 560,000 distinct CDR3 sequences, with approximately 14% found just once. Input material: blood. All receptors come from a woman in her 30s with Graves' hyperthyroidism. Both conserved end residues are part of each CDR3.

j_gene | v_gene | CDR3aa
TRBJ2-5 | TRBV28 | CASSTRGAFQETQYF
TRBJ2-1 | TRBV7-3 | CASSRDAGGRYNEQFF
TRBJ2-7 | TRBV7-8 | CASSLDWRGEQYF
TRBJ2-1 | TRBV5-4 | CASSVTGAVGQFF
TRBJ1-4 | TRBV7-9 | CASSAGTGAEKLFF
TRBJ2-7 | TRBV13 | CASSPRNRDRGYEQYF
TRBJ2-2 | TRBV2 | CASSEGGRGTGELFF
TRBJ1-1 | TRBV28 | CASSNPQRGAFF
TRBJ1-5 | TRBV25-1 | CASSVGSGNNQPQHF
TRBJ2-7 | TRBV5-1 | CASSLAGSGAYEQYF
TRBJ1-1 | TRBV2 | CASAEEFMNTEAFF
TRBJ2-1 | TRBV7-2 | CASSFRQTNEQFF
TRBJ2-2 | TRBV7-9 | CASSSGGQGLLWELFF
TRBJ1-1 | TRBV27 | CASNWTGGTFF
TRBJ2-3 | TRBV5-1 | CASRTGLAGPDTQYF
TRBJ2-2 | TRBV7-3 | CASSSRGGPNTGELFF
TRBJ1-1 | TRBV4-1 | CASSRLGQIEAFF
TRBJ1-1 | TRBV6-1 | CASTRGATEAFF
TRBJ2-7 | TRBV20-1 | CSARDWTSGSYEQYF
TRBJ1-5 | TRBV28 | CATRQGGGSNQPQHF
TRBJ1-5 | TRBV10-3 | CAISAGGGNQPQHF
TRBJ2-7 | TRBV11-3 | CASSPGGTSREQYF
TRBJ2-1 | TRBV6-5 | CASSLRGLDANEQFF
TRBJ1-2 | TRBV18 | CASSPFGRDRTNHGYTF
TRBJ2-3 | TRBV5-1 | CASSLALATSTDTQYF
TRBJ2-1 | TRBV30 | CAWSARLAGGQYNEQFF
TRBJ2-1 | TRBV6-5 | CASSTGVTYNGQFF
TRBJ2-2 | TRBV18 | CASSPLWPGTPTGELFF
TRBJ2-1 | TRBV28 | CASSSTGLAGGLWAPYNEQFF
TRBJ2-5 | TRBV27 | CASTVSGSSKETQYF
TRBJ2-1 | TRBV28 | CASRASGRTNNEQFF
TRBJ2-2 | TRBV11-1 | CASRARGYDTGELFF